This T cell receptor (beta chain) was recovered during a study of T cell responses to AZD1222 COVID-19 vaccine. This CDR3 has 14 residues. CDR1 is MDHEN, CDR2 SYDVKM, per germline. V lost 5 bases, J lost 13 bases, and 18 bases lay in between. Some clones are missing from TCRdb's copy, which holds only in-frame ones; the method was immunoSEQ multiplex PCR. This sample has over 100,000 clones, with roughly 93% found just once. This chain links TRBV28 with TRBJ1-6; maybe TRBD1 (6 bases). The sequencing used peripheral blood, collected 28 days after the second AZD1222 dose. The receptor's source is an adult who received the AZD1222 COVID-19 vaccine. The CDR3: CASSLDRPGIPLHF. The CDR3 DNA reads TGTGCCAGCAGTCTAGACAGGCCGGGGATTCCCCTCCACTTT.